The rows below give T cell receptor beta chains drawn from one sample of a study of blood T cell repertoires in COVID-19. Data came from immunoSEQ multiplex PCR; TCRdb stores just in-frame clones and leaves some out. Counted here are approximately 180,000 clones, about 85% occurring once; the ten biggest clones make up 9.8%. The material sequenced was peripheral blood. These receptors originate from a woman older than 75 with acute or convalescent COVID-19. The CDR3 runs from the conserved cysteine through the conserved F or W. The D gene is left open where the match is weak. The size field is filled for only some rows; it gives once, few, many or a size class.

J: TRBJ2-2; D: TRBD2; size: .; V: TRBV24-1; CDR3: CATSDPGTSGRFANTGELFF; DNA: TGTGCCACCAGTGATCCGGGGACTAGCGGGCGGTTCGCGAACACCGGGGAGCTGTTTTTT
J: TRBJ2-3; D: TRBD2; size: .; V: TRBV5-1; CDR3: CASSSGLATDTQYF; DNA: TGCGCCAGCAGCTCAGGACTAGCTACAGATACGCAGTATTTT
J: TRBJ2-5; D: TRBD2; size: .; V: TRBV6-4; CDR3: CASRGLAGALYQETQYF; DNA: TGTGCCAGCAGAGGACTAGCGGGGGCCCTGTACCAAGAGACCCAGTACTTC
J: TRBJ2-7; D: TRBD1; size: .; V: TRBV6-2/TRBV6-3; CDR3: CASSYSGRGRGLDEQYF; DNA: TGTGCCAGCAGTTACTCAGGTAGGGGCAGGGGGCTCGACGAGCAGTACTTC
J: TRBJ2-7; D: TRBD1; size: .; V: TRBV9; CDR3: CASSSSGQGNSGQYF; DNA: TGTGCCAGCAGCTCATCGGGACAGGGCAATTCCGGGCAGTACTTC
J: TRBJ2-5; D: TRBD2; size: .; V: TRBV2; CDR3: CASSLIAGAAETQYF; DNA: TGTGCCAGCAGTTTGATAGCGGGGGCGGCAGAGACCCAGTACTTC
J: TRBJ2-4; D: .; size: .; V: TRBV7-6; CDR3: CASSLQGEVGGSLAKNIQYF; DNA: TGTGCCAGCAGCTTACAAGGAGAGGTGGGGGGATCTTTAGCCAAAAACATTCAGTACTTC
J: TRBJ2-6; D: .; size: .; V: TRBV5-1; CDR3: CASSLASSGANVLTF; DNA: TGCGCCAGCAGCTTGGCGAGCTCTGGGGCCAACGTCCTGACTTTC
J: TRBJ2-4; D: .; size: .; V: TRBV6-2/TRBV6-3; CDR3: CASSFLASLQYF; DNA: TGTGCCAGCAGTTTTCTAGCGTCCCTTCAGTACTTC
J: TRBJ2-7; D: .; size: .; V: TRBV7-6; CDR3: CASSLETGLYYEQYF; DNA: TGTGCCAGCAGCTTAGAGACAGGTTTATACTACGAGCAGTACTTC
J: TRBJ2-5; D: TRBD1; size: .; V: TRBV29-1; CDR3: CSIGQGAQETQYF; DNA: TGCAGCATCGGACAGGGGGCGCAGGAGACCCAGTACTTC
J: TRBJ2-7; D: TRBD1; size: .; V: TRBV5-1; CDR3: CASSPQRQGAQEQYF; DNA: TGCGCCAGCAGCCCACAGAGACAGGGGGCGCAAGAGCAGTACTTC
J: TRBJ1-3; D: .; size: .; V: TRBV2; CDR3: CASRVAGEGNTIYF; DNA: TGTGCCAGCAGAGTGGCAGGGGAGGGAAACACCATATATTTT
J: TRBJ2-3; D: TRBD1; size: once; V: TRBV5-1; CDR3: CASSFAGGYTDTQYF; DNA: TGCGCCAGCAGCTTTGCAGGGGGTTACACAGATACGCAGTATTTT
J: TRBJ1-2; D: TRBD1; size: .; V: TRBV5-1; CDR3: CASSLEGQMYGYTF; DNA: TGCGCCAGCAGCTTGGAGGGACAGATGTATGGCTACACCTTC
J: TRBJ2-7; D: TRBD1; size: .; V: TRBV6-5; CDR3: CASSYRDSYEQYF; DNA: TGTGCCAGCAGTTACCGGGACAGCTACGAGCAGTACTTC
J: TRBJ2-7; D: .; size: .; V: TRBV5-1; CDR3: CASSLGGRSSYEQYF; DNA: TGCGCCAGCAGCTTGGGTGGCAGAAGCTCCTACGAGCAGTACTTC
J: TRBJ2-7; D: TRBD2; size: once; V: TRBV24-1; CDR3: CATSDMTSGILYEQYF; DNA: TGTGCCACCAGTGATATGACTAGCGGGATTTTGTACGAGCAGTACTTC
J: TRBJ1-4; D: .; size: .; V: TRBV3-1/TRBV3-2; CDR3: CASSQSTNEKLFF; DNA: TGTGCCAGCAGCCAAAGTACAAATGAAAAACTGTTTTTT
J: TRBJ1-2; D: .; size: once; V: TRBV5-4; CDR3: CASSSAGPVANYGYTF; DNA: TGTGCCAGCAGCTCCGCAGGGCCAGTAGCTAACTATGGCTACACCTTC
J: TRBJ2-2; D: .; size: .; V: TRBV3-1/TRBV3-2; CDR3: CASSQAWELFF; DNA: TGTGCCAGCAGCCAAGCCTGGGAGCTGTTTTTT
J: TRBJ2-3; D: TRBD2; size: once; V: TRBV5-4; CDR3: CASSSGLAGGFGTDTQYF; DNA: TGTGCCAGCAGCTCAGGACTAGCGGGAGGTTTCGGCACAGATACGCAGTATTTT
J: TRBJ2-5; D: .; size: .; V: TRBV4-3; CDR3: CASSQGRGPYQETQYF; DNA: TGCGCCAGCAGCCAAGGGCGGGGACCGTACCAAGAGACCCAGTACTTC
J: TRBJ1-6; D: .; size: once; V: TRBV20-1; CDR3: CSASSPRESSYNSPLHF; DNA: TGCAGTGCTAGTTCTCCCCGGGAGAGCTCCTATAATTCACCCCTCCACTTT
J: TRBJ2-5; D: .; size: .; V: TRBV21-1; CDR3: CASSKAEGGGEETQYF; DNA: TGTGCCAGCAGCAAAGCCGAGGGCGGGGGGGAAGAGACCCAGTACTTC
J: TRBJ2-1; D: TRBD1; size: .; V: TRBV25-1; CDR3: CASSTGTGGQGEQFF; DNA: TGTGCCAGCAGTACCGGGACAGGGGGCCAGGGTGAGCAGTTCTTC
J: TRBJ1-1; D: .; size: once; V: TRBV5-1; CDR3: CASSRIGGTEAFF; DNA: TGCGCCAGCAGCCGCATAGGGGGCACTGAAGCTTTCTTT
J: TRBJ1-1; D: .; size: .; V: TRBV9; CDR3: CASMGLNTEAFF; DNA: TGTGCCAGCATGGGCCTGAACACTGAAGCTTTCTTT
J: TRBJ1-2; D: TRBD1; size: once; V: TRBV7-2; CDR3: CASSPGTGWGQGYTF; DNA: TGTGCCAGCAGCCCCGGGACAGGTTGGGGCCAGGGCTACACCTTC
J: TRBJ2-1; D: TRBD2; size: .; V: TRBV11-3; CDR3: CASSSGLAGENEQFF; DNA: TGTGCCAGCAGCTCGGGACTAGCGGGAGAGAATGAGCAGTTCTTC
J: TRBJ1-2; D: .; size: once; V: TRBV10-3; CDR3: CAIMRDGDYGYTF; DNA: TGTGCCATCATGCGGGACGGGGACTATGGCTACACCTTC
J: TRBJ1-3; D: TRBD1; size: .; V: TRBV5-1; CDR3: CASSLGGTGSGNTIYF; DNA: TGCGCCAGCAGCTTGGGTGGGACAGGCTCTGGAAACACCATATATTTT
J: TRBJ1-3; D: .; size: .; V: TRBV4-1; CDR3: CASSQAVANTIYF; DNA: TGCGCCAGCAGCCAAGCAGTGGCAAACACCATATATTTT
J: TRBJ1-1; D: .; size: .; V: TRBV27; CDR3: CASSLDSLNTEAFF; DNA: TGTGCCAGCAGTTTAGACAGCTTGAACACTGAAGCTTTCTTT
J: TRBJ1-3; D: .; size: .; V: TRBV20-1; CDR3: CSASQGGNTIYF; DNA: TGCAGTGCTAGTCAGGGAGGAAACACCATATATTTT
J: TRBJ2-7; D: TRBD1; size: .; V: TRBV5-5; CDR3: CASSSDRGPYEQYF; DNA: TGTGCCAGCAGCTCCGACAGGGGTCCCTACGAGCAGTACTTC
J: TRBJ2-7; D: .; size: .; V: TRBV12-1; CDR3: CASTRRSSSYEQYF; DNA: TGTGCCAGCACCCGGCGGTCGAGCTCCTACGAGCAGTACTTC
J: TRBJ2-1; D: TRBD1; size: .; V: TRBV24-1; CDR3: CATSQQGGLNEQFF; DNA: TGTGCCACCTCCCAACAGGGGGGCCTTAATGAGCAGTTCTTC
J: TRBJ2-1; D: TRBD2; size: few; V: TRBV7-9; CDR3: CATLLAAPSNEQFF; DNA: TGTGCCACCTTACTAGCGGCTCCCAGCAATGAGCAGTTCTTC
J: TRBJ1-2; D: TRBD1; size: .; V: TRBV3-1/TRBV3-2; CDR3: CASSPTGAHGYTF; DNA: TGTGCCAGCAGCCCAACAGGGGCCCATGGCTACACCTTC
J: TRBJ2-3; D: TRBD2; size: .; V: TRBV6-4; CDR3: CASSDSQGLGVDTQYF; DNA: TGTGCCAGCAGTGACAGTCAGGGACTAGGAGTAGATACGCAGTATTTT
J: TRBJ1-6; D: TRBD1; size: .; V: TRBV19; CDR3: CASTGRTGGNSPLHF; DNA: TGTGCCAGTACAGGAAGGACAGGGGGAAATTCACCCCTCCACTTT
J: TRBJ1-1; D: .; size: .; V: TRBV28; CDR3: CASSQRGQGGNTEAFF; DNA: TGTGCCAGCAGCCAAAGGGGCCAGGGTGGGAACACTGAAGCTTTCTTT
J: TRBJ1-5; D: .; size: once; V: TRBV4-3; CDR3: CASSQERVGNQPQHF; DNA: TGCGCCAGCAGCCAAGAGAGGGTGGGCAATCAGCCCCAGCATTTT
J: TRBJ2-3; D: .; size: .; V: TRBV5-1; CDR3: CASSLRQGYDTQYF; DNA: TGCGCCAGCAGCTTGAGGCAGGGATACGATACGCAGTATTTT
J: TRBJ1-4; D: TRBD1; size: once; V: TRBV2; CDR3: CASESQGAGRQLFF; DNA: TGTGCCAGCGAATCACAGGGGGCTGGACGGCAACTGTTTTTT
J: TRBJ2-7; D: TRBD1; size: .; V: TRBV29-1; CDR3: CSVTHRGVVGGEQYF; DNA: TGCAGCGTTACCCACAGGGGCGTGGTAGGAGGCGAGCAGTACTTC
J: TRBJ2-2; D: .; size: .; V: TRBV5-1; CDR3: CASSLETSRTGELFF; DNA: TGCGCCAGCAGCTTGGAAACTAGCCGCACCGGGGAGCTGTTTTTT
J: TRBJ2-5; D: .; size: .; V: TRBV10-3; CDR3: CAISELGARETQYF; DNA: TGTGCCATCAGTGAACTGGGGGCACGGGAGACCCAGTACTTC